The subject of this entry is one T cell receptor beta chain. Its cognate antigen has yet to be identified. The record has no base qualities; no much larger clone is one base away. The sample originates from a study of shared clonotypes between healthy human individuals (dated by TCRdb to 2020 to 2021). About the full investigation: The cohort included three men and a couple of women between 18 and 49 years of age. To estimate repertoire size and how much clonotype sharing occurs between individuals, the study deeply sequenced the blood TCR repertoires of several healthy adults. For each donor, CD4 naive and CD4 memory were each given three plates, CD8 naive was given two plates, and CD8 memory was given one plate. Leukapheresis yielded between about 0.85 and 10 billion PBMCs per donor. Different laboratories and diverse techniques were used to prepare libraries and sequence TCR repertoires, to increase sequencing depth and limit assay-specific biases.

Including cysteine and phenylalanine, the CDR3 has 13 amino acids. Here the CDR3 DNA is all that survives: 39 bases in frame from base 1. Via the germline V gene (reference sequence), CDR1 is SEHNR and CDR2 FQNEAQ. Trimming takes 0 bases from V and 4 bases from J, and the germline ends sit 5 bases apart. Overall results and qualifications from the work: The genetic and exposure-history diversity represented was limited by the small number of donors. Rarefaction of sorted-subset datasets indicated incomplete sequencing despite the large sequencing depth. Estimated clonotype richness was generally larger for naive than for memory subsets. Pairwise subsampling led to the expectation that sequencing depth would affect the degree of clonotype sharing among donors. Compared with non-shared clonotypes, the clonotypes found in all four sorted-subset donors had higher generation probabilities. Sampling was limited to blood, and TCR repertoires in tissue likely differ from TCR repertoires in blood. Sharing across a few donors was observed for about 4.8% of naive CD4, less than 4% of naive CD8, over 2% of memory CD4, and about 0.4% of memory CD8 clonotypes.

TCR CDR3 regions were amplified from genomic DNA by multiplex PCR using the deep immunoSEQ assay. For each cell subset, the extracted genomic DNA was distributed evenly across all wells of several immunoSEQ 96-well plates, and each plate served as one replicate. Each replicate PCR for sorted subsets received around 200 ng genomic DNA, equal to roughly 30,000 T cell genomes. Purified libraries were measured with a Qubit 3.0 fluorometer, size-checked on a Bioanalyzer 2100, and measured again with the KAPA Library Quantification kit. A separate single-read 150-cycle Illumina NextSeq 550 flow cell was used to sequence each immunoSEQ 96-well plate. The authors' pipeline ran thus. Because only junctional sequences without quality scores were contained in the immunoSEQ output, filtering matching that applied to full-length reads could not be performed. Sequences were annotated with PyIR, a Python wrapper for IgBLAST v1.9, and V/J genes and CDR3 were assigned using IMGT germline references. Reads were removed for weak V/J assignments (E-value above 1e-6), missing CDR3, stop codons, out-of-frame junctions, or ambiguous translated residues. V3J clonotypes were defined as sequences sharing the same inferred V gene, J gene, and CDR3 amino acid sequence. Percentage overlap between repertoires was computed as shared unique clonotypes divided by the size of the smaller repertoire. RTK rarefaction, the Chao1 estimator, and Recon v2.1 estimates of unobserved clonotypes were used to assess repertoire richness. For all TCRbeta clonotypes obtained by the gDNA method from several donors, generation probabilities were computed with OLGA. This immuneACCESS table, as held by TCRdb, lists in-frame sequences with V and J called but not all clones. Of the missing ones, under half trace to an unresolved V gene in checked studies; the others have no known cause. The V and J calls and clone size are taken from that table; D and trimming were inferred from the DNA. The sample has roughly 1,500,000 clones on record, 95% to 99% of them singletons. The top ten clones comprise 0.4% to 0.55% of the sample.

Healthy HIV-negative adults with no recently reported acute infections or vaccinations were included as donors. Only Caucasian adults living in Nashville, Tennessee, USA were represented among the donors. CD4+ T cells were enriched through magnetic negative selection, after which naive cells were positively selected on CD45RA and the remaining negative fraction served as the memory subset. After blood collection by leukapheresis, PBMCs were isolated using Ficoll-Histopaque density gradient centrifugation and then cryopreserved in the vapor phase of liquid nitrogen. Analytical flow cytometry was used to check the purity and quantity of every magnetically sorted T cell population. From each sorted fraction, genomic DNA was isolated and quantified by UV absorbance on a Nanodrop 2000c.

The origin of this receptor is a man between 25 and 39 years old in good health. Material: naive CD4+ T cells sorted from blood. Reading the label with the study, this specimen's cell subset or site is: CD45RA+ positively selected. Recombination linked TRBV7-9 to TRBJ2-3; the D gene is unclear. The nucleotide sequence reads TGTGCCAGCAGCTTAGCGGCGGCAGATACGCAGTATTTT. It specifies CASSLAAADTQYF.